Listed here are 32 T cell receptor beta chains from one sample, sequenced in a study of blood T cell repertoires in COVID-19. The data were produced by immunoSEQ multiplex PCR, yet TCRdb's version contains in-frame clones alone and is incomplete. The sample lists some 240,000 clones; approximately 90% were seen once. Sample: peripheral blood. Every receptor here comes from a man aged 55 to 70 who had recovered from COVID-19.

The J gene is TRBJ2-7, the V gene TRBV6-5; D uncertain. Germline V CDR1 and CDR2: MNHEY, SVGAGI. This CDR3 has 11 residues. In DNA, the CDR3 is TGTGTCACAGCTTCCGGCTACGAGCAGTACGTC. Protein: CVTASGYEQYV.

This clone was found once. The rearrangement uses TRBV19 and TRBJ2-7; 10 bases are a match to TRBD2. CDR3 size: 16 residues. The germline gives CDR1 LNHDA, CDR2 SQIVND (reference sequence). V trimming: 3 bases; J trimming: 0 bases; junction bases outside the gene matches: 5. Here the CDR3 DNA reads TGTGCCAGTAGTATGAGCGGGGGGGCGTTCTCCTACGAGCAGTACTTC. As protein: CASSMSGGAFSYEQYF.

The rearrangement joins TRBV9 to TRBJ1-3; the D is unclear. Germline CDR1 reads SGDLS; CDR2 reads YYNGEE. The CDR3 spans 13 residues. V lost 0 bases, J lost 8 bases, and 9 bases lay in between. CDR3 loop: CASSVDPGYTIYF. In DNA, the CDR3 is TGTGCCAGCAGCGTAGACCCGGGATACACCATATATTTT.

This clone was seen a single time. The genes are TRBV5-6 and TRBJ2-6; 10 bases align to TRBD1. Trimming cost V 0 bases and J 3 bases; bases outside gene matches: 9. CDR3 size: 19 residues. Germline CDR1 is SGHDT and CDR2 is YYEEEE. The CDR3 DNA reads as TGTGCCAGCAGCTTGGCCGTGAGACAGGGGGCGCTTGGGGCCAACGTCCTGACTTTC. It encodes CASSLAVRQGALGANVLTF.

The DNA of the CDR3 is TGCAGCGTTGTGACAGGGAACAACGAGCAGTACGTC. This sequence encodes CSVVTGNNEQYV. The J gene is TRBJ2-7, the V gene TRBV29-1; 7 bases are shared with TRBD1. Germline V gene sequence: CDR1 SQVTM, CDR2 ANQGSEA. The ends lost 4 bases at V and 5 bases at J; junction bases unmatched: 5. This CDR3 comprises 12 residues.

This chain connects TRBV11-1 to TRBJ2-3; tentatively, D is TRBD2 (5 bases). CDR1 and CDR2 from the germline V gene are SGHAT and FQDESV (reference sequence). The CDR3 has 14 residues. Trimming shortened V by 5 bases and J by 5 bases, and 14 bases separated the two germline ends. The CDR3 DNA sequence: TGTGCCAGCAGCCTGGACCAAGGGAGAGATACGCAGTATTTT. This translates into CASSLDQGRDTQYF.

The rearrangement uses TRBV5-4 and TRBJ2-2, with TRBD1 matching 8 bases. CDR3 size: 17 residues. With 4 bases clipped from V and 3 bases from J, the junction kept 11 bases outside the gene matches. Germline V CDR1 and CDR2: SGHNT, YYREEE (reference sequence). The CDR3 nucleotides are TGTGCCAGCAGCGAGACAGGGGAGGTCTGGCACACCGGGGAGCTGTTTTTT. It translates to CASSETGEVWHTGELFF.

This chain connects TRBV24-1 to TRBJ2-1; 10 positions agree with TRBD2. The germline V gene has CDR1 KGHDR and CDR2 SFDVKD. The CDR3 is 16 residues long. V was clipped by 5 bases and J by 4 bases; unmatched bases: 7. The chain's CDR3 is CATSASAGGRYNEQFF. CDR3 DNA sequence: TGTGCCACCAGTGCCTCAGCGGGGGGGAGATACAATGAGCAGTTCTTC.

This clone was counted between two and nine times. J is TRBJ1-5 and V is TRBV7-9; 10 bases line up with TRBD1. J gave up 9 bases and V 2 bases, and 7 bases lay outside the gene matches. The CDR3 runs to 15 residues. Germline lookup yields CDR1 SEHNR and CDR2 FQNEAQ (reference sequence). This chain's CDR3 is CASSLTTGGNVPQHF. DNA for the CDR3: TGTGCCAGCAGCTTAACGACAGGGGGCAACGTGCCCCAGCATTTT.

The gene calls are TRBV3-1 (or the pseudogene TRBV3-2) and TRBJ2-3; weak D call: TRBD2 (6 bases). CDR1 and CDR2 from the germline V gene are LGHDT and YNNKEL (reference sequence). This CDR3 comprises 13 residues. V dropped 3 bases and J dropped 3 bases, with 7 bases sitting between them. CDR3 DNA: TGTGCCAGCAGCCATGGGGGGACAGATACGCAGTATTTT. Encoded protein: CASSHGGTDTQYF.

J is TRBJ2-1 and V is TRBV19; TRBD2 might be the D (5 bases). The V and J ends lost 1 base and 7 bases respectively, with 14 bases between them. The CDR3 spans 15 residues. Germline V gene sequence: CDR1 LNHDA, CDR2 SQIVND (reference sequence). The CDR3 DNA reads TGTGCCAGTAGTATAGTAGGTTGGCGGAGGAATGAGCAGTTCTTC. Encoded protein: CASSIVGWRRNEQFF. Full variable domain (outside the CDR3, taken from reference TRBV19 and TRBJ2-1): DGGITQSPKYLFRKEGQNVTLSCEQNLNHDAMYWYRQDPGQGLRLIYYSQIVNDFQKGDIAEGYSVSREKKESFPLTVTSAQKNPTAFYLCASSIVGWRRNEQFFGPGTRLTVL.

V and J are TRBV27 and TRBJ1-1, with D hard to call. The V gene lost 1 base and the J gene lost 1 base, with 4 bases spanning the gap. This CDR3 spans 13 amino acids. CDR1 and CDR2 from the germline V gene are MNHEY and SMNVEV (reference sequence). CDR3 nucleotide sequence: TGTGCCAGCAGTTTATACACGAACACTGAAGCTTTCTTT. It codes for CASSLYTNTEAFF.

This clone was detected once. The genes are TRBV9 and TRBJ1-6; 7 bases map to TRBD1. Germline V gene data show CDR1 as SGDLS and CDR2 as YYNGEE. The ends lost 4 bases at V and 7 bases at J; junction bases unmatched: 20. This CDR3 comprises 19 residues. This chain's CDR3 is CASSPNTLTGAVENSPLHF. In DNA, the CDR3 is TGTGCCAGCAGCCCAAATACCCTCACAGGGGCGGTGGAGAATTCACCCCTCCACTTT.

The CDR3 bases are TGTGCCACCCCGAGGTACAATGAGCAGTTCTTC. Translation: CATPRYNEQFF. This sequence joins TRBV24-1 and TRBJ2-1; D ambiguous. V dropped 9 bases and J dropped 4 bases, with 6 bases sitting between them. The germline V gene encodes CDR1 KGHDR and CDR2 SFDVKD. The CDR3 has 11 amino acids.

V gene TRBV3-1 (or the pseudogene TRBV3-2) combines with J gene TRBJ2-3; 15 bases match TRBD2. With 4 bases clipped from V and 3 bases from J, the junction kept 5 bases outside the gene matches. Germline V CDR1 and CDR2: LGHDT, YNNKEL (reference sequence). The CDR3 loop spans 17 amino acids. The CDR3 DNA is TGTGCCAGCAGCCTCCGGACTAGCGGGGGGGGAACAGATACGCAGTATTTT. It translates to CASSLRTSGGGTDTQYF.

The gene calls are TRBV24-1 and TRBJ1-2; D remains ambiguous. Germline CDR1 reads KGHDR; CDR2 reads SFDVKD. The V end lost 5 bases, the J end lost 8 bases, and 11 bases lay between the germline ends. The length of the CDR3 is 12 residues. The CDR3 region is CATSVMGIGYTF. The CDR3 nucleotides are TGTGCCACCAGTGTTATGGGCATCGGCTACACCTTC.

V is TRBV19 and J is TRBJ1-2; no clear D gene. This CDR3 contains 14 residues. The germline V and J ends were trimmed by 2 bases and 8 bases, with 15 bases remaining between them. Looked up from germline, CDR1 is LNHDA and CDR2 is SQIVND (reference sequence). The DNA of the CDR3 is TGTGCCAGTAGTATACAGGTAAACGCGGGAGGCTACACCTTC. It specifies CASSIQVNAGGYTF. Full variable domain (outside the CDR3, taken from reference TRBV19 and TRBJ1-2): DGGITQSPKYLFRKEGQNVTLSCEQNLNHDAMYWYRQDPGQGLRLIYYSQIVNDFQKGDIAEGYSVSREKKESFPLTVTSAQKNPTAFYLCASSIQVNAGGYTFGSGTRLTVV.

In this sample, this clone turned up once. This sequence joins TRBV27 and TRBJ2-2; 8 bases are a match to TRBD1. With V trimmed by 7 bases and J by 1 base, 5 bases remained unmatched. Germline CDR1 reads MNHEY; CDR2 reads SMNVEV (reference sequence). The CDR3 spans 15 residues. CDR3 bases: TGTGCCAGCAAGTTCGGGACAGGGAACACCGGGGAGCTGTTTTTT. Residues: CASKFGTGNTGELFF.

This rearrangement joins TRBV11-2 to TRBJ2-2; 9 bases line up with TRBD2. Germline trimming cut 8 bases from V and 8 bases from J; bases unmatched to any gene: 12. This CDR3 has 15 amino acids. The germline V gene has CDR1 SGHAT and CDR2 FQNNGV. CDR3 sequence (DNA): TGTGCCAGCGCGCCGGGACTAGCCACCGTTGGGGAGCTGTTTTTT. Amino acid sequence: CASAPGLATVGELFF. Together with reference TRBV11-2 and TRBJ2-2, the CDR3 gives the full variable domain: EAGVAQSPRYKIIEKRQSVAFWCNPISGHATLYWYQQILGQGPKLLIQFQNNGVVDDSQLPKDRFSAERLKGVDSTLKIQPAKLEDSAVYLCASAPGLATVGELFFGEGSRLTVL.

This clone was counted once. CDR3 DNA sequence: TGTGCCAGGGGAGGAAACACCGGGGAGCTGTTTTTT. It encodes CARGGNTGELFF. The chain is built from TRBV6-5 and TRBJ2-2, with a tentative D call TRBD2 (6 bases). V shed 9 bases and J shed 2 bases, with 7 bases lying between them. The CDR3 totals 12 residues. Germline V CDR1 and CDR2: MNHEY, SVGAGI.

This rearrangement joins TRBV6-5 to TRBJ1-5; D is undetermined. This CDR3 region has 14 residues. V gave up 7 bases and J gave up 1 base, with 11 bases separating them. Germline V gene sequence: CDR1 MNHEY, CDR2 SVGAGI. CDR3 DNA: TGTGCCAGCACCCGGAGCCCGAGCAATCAGCCCCAGCATTTT. Translated: CASTRSPSNQPQHF.

V and J are TRBV6-6 and TRBJ2-3; 15 nucleotides line up with TRBD2. The CDR3 has 17 amino acids. Germline V CDR1 and CDR2: MNHNY, SVGAGI (reference sequence). J was trimmed by 4 bases and V by 5 bases; bases with no gene match: 7. This CDR3 reads CASSPGLAGGSPDTQYF. As DNA, the CDR3 is TGTGCCAGCAGTCCGGGACTAGCGGGGGGATCGCCAGATACGCAGTATTTT.

V usage is TRBV9 and J usage is TRBJ1-4, with 7 bases aligning to TRBD1. This CDR3 comprises 15 residues. The germline V gene has CDR1 SGDLS and CDR2 YYNGEE. After removal of 4 bases from V and 3 bases from J, the junction contained 6 bases not matched to a gene. The CDR3 coding sequence is TGTGCCAGCAGCAAGCGACAGGGAGCTAATGAAAAACTGTTTTTT. Translated: CASSKRQGANEKLFF.

The chain has TRBV9 and TRBJ1-5; tentative D call: TRBD1 (5 bases). V lost 0 bases, J lost 6 bases, and 13 bases lay in between. Germline values: CDR1 SGDLS, CDR2 YYNGEE. CDR3 length: 15 residues. The CDR3 sequence is CASSVEAGMGQPQHF. The CDR3 DNA is TGTGCCAGCAGCGTAGAGGCAGGGATGGGTCAGCCCCAGCATTTT.

This sequence joins TRBV7-9 and TRBJ1-5; 8 bases fit TRBD1. The CDR3 length is 15 residues. V trimming: 5 bases; J trimming: 1 base; junction bases outside the gene matches: 4. From germline, CDR1 is SEHNR and CDR2 FQNEAQ (reference sequence). CDR3 protein: CASSPGGPSNQPQHF. CDR3 sequence (DNA): TGTGCCAGCAGCCCAGGGGGCCCCAGCAATCAGCCCCAGCATTTT.

J is TRBJ2-7 and V is TRBV5-1, with 11 bases identical to TRBD2. In germline, CDR1 is SGHRS, CDR2 YFSETQ. The CDR3 consists of 15 residues. V lost 0 bases, J lost 5 bases, and 4 bases stayed unmatched. CDR3 in DNA: TGCGCCAGCAGCTTGGCCGGGACTAGCGGCAACGAGCAGTACTTC. Translating it yields CASSLAGTSGNEQYF.

The chain couples TRBV3-1 (or the pseudogene TRBV3-2) to TRBJ2-1, with D possibly being TRBD2 (6 bases). The CDR3 sequence is 14 residues long. Deletions cut 5 bases from V and 9 bases from J, with 17 bases between. The V gene's germline CDR1 is LGHDT and CDR2 YNNKEL (reference sequence). CDR3 bases: TGTGCCAGCAGCTATAGTGGCGGGGTGACTGAGCAGTTCTTC. Translated, it gives CASSYSGGVTEQFF.

The chain links TRBV7-9 to TRBJ1-2; D perhaps matches TRBD1 (6 bases). Germline CDR1 and CDR2: SEHNR and FQNEAQ (reference sequence). V was pared by 1 base and J by 4 bases, with 10 bases between. There are 14 residues in the CDR3. The DNA for the CDR3 is TGTGCCAGCAGCTTAGGTTCCAGGGGCTATGGCTACACCTTC. It specifies CASSLGSRGYGYTF.

The rearrangement uses TRBV19 and TRBJ2-2; a possible D gene is TRBD1 (5 bases). Germline V gene sequence: CDR1 LNHDA, CDR2 SQIVND (reference sequence). The germline V and J ends were trimmed by 4 bases and 0 bases, with 9 bases remaining between them. This CDR3 comprises 15 residues. CDR3 residues: CASSKGAANTGELFF. CDR3 DNA: TGTGCCAGTAGTAAAGGGGCGGCGAACACCGGGGAGCTGTTTTTT. The full variable domain, with the rest looked up from reference TRBV19 and TRBJ2-2, is DGGITQSPKYLFRKEGQNVTLSCEQNLNHDAMYWYRQDPGQGLRLIYYSQIVNDFQKGDIAEGYSVSREKKESFPLTVTSAQKNPTAFYLCASSKGAANTGELFFGEGSRLTVL.

The chain joins TRBV6-6 to TRBJ1-5, with D perhaps matching TRBD1 (5 bases). Germline-derived CDR1 and CDR2 are MNHNY and SVGAGI (reference sequence). The CDR3 sequence is 13 residues long. V shed 10 bases and J shed 3 bases, with 13 bases lying between them. CDR3 sequence reads: CAMSRGYNQPQHF. CDR3 DNA sequence: TGTGCCATGTCACGGGGGTACAATCAGCCCCAGCATTTT.

This chain joins TRBV2 and TRBJ2-1; 11 nucleotides align to TRBD2. Per the germline V gene, CDR1 is SNHLY and CDR2 is FYNNEI. The CDR3 sequence is 16 residues long. The ends lost 6 bases at V and 8 bases at J; junction bases unmatched: 12. Here the CDR3 reads CASRELSGGARDEQFF. CDR3 sequence (DNA): TGTGCCAGCAGGGAGCTTAGCGGGGGGGCGCGGGATGAGCAGTTCTTC.

This clone has at least ten counts. The chain combines TRBV30 with TRBJ2-7; a weak D match, TRBD1 (6 bases). The CDR3 has 14 residues. V lost 2 bases, J lost 0 bases, and 11 bases lay in between. The germline gives CDR1 GTSNPN, CDR2 SVGIG (reference sequence). CDR3 nucleotide sequence: TGTGCCTGGAGTAGGGGGACGTCCTCCTACGAGCAGTACTTC. Translating it yields CAWSRGTSSYEQYF.